These 29 T cell receptor beta chains were all obtained from the same sample, sequenced in a study of molecular identifiers for immune sequencing clone quantification (dated by TCRdb to about 2018). The method was PCR. Sequencing took place on a NextSeq 500. TCRdb reworked the public reads: Q25 trimming with fastp, MiXCR clone assembly, productive beta chains retained. Rows with a matching CDR3 protein are joined into one entry that keeps the most common DNA and genes. For this sample the table gives approximately 97,000 distinct CDR3 sequences, of which 30% to 35% were detected only once. The ten biggest clones cover roughly 9.7% of the sample. Sequenced: naive CD8+ T cells from blood, with Jurkat cell RNA spiked in. In the paper's terms, the cell subset or site label means: FACS-sorted CD8+CD4-CCR7+CD45RA+ naive T cells. These receptors were taken from a human donor in good health. Some libraries in this study had Jurkat cell RNA spiked in.

The rearrangement uses TRBV28 and TRBJ2-7; D uncertain. The CDR3 is made up of 15 amino acids. Germline V gene sequence: CDR1 MDHEN, CDR2 SYDVKM. V was pared by 6 bases and J by 3 bases, with 18 bases between. This chain's CDR3 is CASSGTGPEYYEQYF. For the CDR3, the DNA is TGTGCCAGCAGCGGAACCGGGCCGGAATACTACGAGCAGTACTTC.

This clonotype was detected only once. An end of the junction differs from the germline gene, which may be a read error. This chain joins TRBV9 and TRBJ1-5; 7 nucleotides match TRBD1. The length of the CDR3 is 15 residues. CDR1 and CDR2 from the germline V gene are SGDLS and YYNGEE. The CDR3 here is CASSKGGGGNQLQHF. Here the CDR3 DNA reads TGTGCCAGCAGCAAAGGGGGCGGGGGTAATCAGCTCCAGCATTTT.

There are many counts of this clonotype. The rearrangement joins TRBV5-4 to TRBJ2-5; D is unclear. Trimming pared 0 bases from V and 3 bases from J, leaving 12 bases between. The CDR3 totals 15 residues. Germline loops: CDR1 SGHNT, CDR2 YYREEE (reference sequence). The CDR3: CASSLAPLSEETQYF. The CDR3 DNA is TGTGCCAGCAGCTTGGCCCCACTTAGTGAAGAGACCCAGTACTTC.

The CDR3 nucleotides read TGTGCCAGTAGTCCAAGCGGTAGCTCCTACAATGAGCAGTTCTTC. This gives the protein CASSPSGSSYNEQFF. V is TRBV19 and J is TRBJ2-1; D may be TRBD2 (5 bases). CDR1 LNHDA and CDR2 SQIVND come from the germline V gene (reference sequence). This CDR3 contains 15 residues. V lost 5 bases and J 0 bases, leaving 11 bases between the germline ends.

The sample holds a few counts of this clonotype. The chain's CDR3 is CASSYSVLGRTQYGYTF. The CDR3, as DNA: TGTGCCAGCAGTTATTCCGTCTTGGGACGGACTCAATATGGCTACACCTTC. The rearrangement links TRBV6-2 or TRBV6-3 to TRBJ1-2, with D tentatively TRBD1 (5 bases). CDR3 size: 17 residues. V was clipped by 3 bases and J by 5 bases, with 22 bases between them. Germline V gene data show CDR1 as MNHEY and CDR2 as SVGEGT.

The J gene is TRBJ1-1, the V gene TRBV9; 8 bases are a match to TRBD1. Germline lookup yields CDR1 SGDLS and CDR2 YYNGEE. V gave up 0 bases and J gave up 3 bases; unmatched junction bases: 4. This CDR3 has 15 amino acids. The CDR3 here is CASSVAGGADTEAFF. CDR3 nucleotides: TGTGCCAGCAGCGTAGCAGGGGGCGCGGACACTGAAGCTTTCTTT.

This clonotype was recorded a few times. The chain employs TRBV29-1 and TRBJ1-5, with TRBD1 as a possible D gene (5 bases). Trimming stripped 3 bases from V and 1 base from J, with 10 bases between. This CDR3 spans 14 amino acids. The germline gives CDR1 SQVTM, CDR2 ANQGSEA. Here the CDR3 reads CSVDGGGSNQPQHF. The CDR3, as DNA: TGCAGCGTTGACGGGGGGGGAAGCAATCAGCCCCAGCATTTT.

This clonotype was seen a few times. This chain connects TRBV12-3 or TRBV12-4 to TRBJ2-1, with a tentative D call TRBD2 (5 bases). This CDR3 has 13 residues. The ends were cut back, 0 bases at V and 8 bases at J, with 8 bases in the middle. For the CDR3, the DNA is TGTGCCAGCAGTTTAGCATCTAGCCATGAGCAGTTCTTC. Translated: CASSLASSHEQFF.

This clonotype showed up just once. Given a much more abundant clone one base away, this may be a read error. The rearrangement uses TRBV28 and TRBJ2-3, with TRBD1 as a possible D gene (6 bases). The CDR3 totals 13 residues. Germline CDR1 is MDHEN and CDR2 is SYDVKM. Trimming took 4 bases from V and 7 from J, leaving 12 bases between them. CDR3 amino acids: CASSSPQGNTQYF. CDR3 in DNA: TGTGCCAGCAGTTCTCCGCAGGGGAATACGCAGTATTTT.

About this clonotype: Being one base from a much bigger clone, this may be a read error. The rearrangement links TRBV29-1 to TRBJ2-4; tentatively, D is TRBD1 (6 bases). The germline V gene has CDR1 SQVTM and CDR2 ANQGSEA. With 6 bases removed from V and 9 bases from J, the gap between germline ends came to 24 bases. CDR3 size: 15 residues. CDR3 amino acids: CSVVGQDRPEAIQYF. In DNA, the CDR3 is TGCAGCGTCGTTGGGCAGGACAGACCCGAAGCCATTCAGTACTTC.

This clonotype was detected many times. The V call is TRBV7-9, the J call TRBJ1-1; D is perhaps TRBD1 (6 bases). Trimming shortened V by 6 bases and J by 0 bases, and 11 bases separated the two germline ends. Germline-derived CDR1 and CDR2 are SEHNR and FQNEAQ (reference sequence). The CDR3 runs to 14 residues. The CDR3 nucleotides are TGTGCCAGCAGTCATGGACAGATGAACACTGAAGCTTTCTTT. Protein sequence: CASSHGQMNTEAFF.

The V gene is TRBV28, the J gene TRBJ2-3; TRBD2 matches at 10 bases. Losses at the gene ends were 7 bases for V and 4 bases for J; bases not matched to a gene: 5. Germline V gives CDR1 MDHEN, CDR2 SYDVKM. The length of the CDR3 is 14 residues. The CDR3 DNA sequence: TGTGCCAGCACCATAGCGGGAGGTCCAGATACGCAGTATTTT. As protein: CASTIAGGPDTQYF.

This clonotype was seen only a few times. This chain uses TRBV27 with TRBJ2-1; 7 nucleotides match TRBD2. Germline loops: CDR1 MNHEY, CDR2 SMNVEV (reference sequence). CDR3 length: 13 residues. Germline trimming cut 2 bases from V and 7 bases from J; bases unmatched to any gene: 2. CDR3 sequence: CASSLGRVNEQFF. CDR3 bases: TGTGCCAGCAGTTTAGGGAGGGTTAATGAGCAGTTCTTC.

This clonotype was recorded many times. The rearrangement links TRBV28 to TRBJ2-7, with 7 bases that match TRBD2. CDR3 length equals 15 residues. The germline gives CDR1 MDHEN, CDR2 SYDVKM. Trimming removed 5 bases from V and 5 bases from J; junction bases left unmatched: 12. The CDR3 is CASSRPGGGRNEQYF. The CDR3 DNA reads TGTGCCAGCAGTCGGCCGGGAGGAGGGCGAAACGAGCAGTACTTC.

A word on this clonotype: A much bigger clone sits one base away, suggesting this may be a read error. The V and J genes are TRBV7-6 and TRBJ2-5; D possibly corresponds to TRBD2 (5 bases). This CDR3 comprises 13 residues. Looked up from germline, CDR1 is SGHVS and CDR2 is FNYEAQ. The ends were cut back, 1 base at V and 9 bases at J, with 12 bases in the middle. The CDR3: CASSLGSPGSQYF. In nucleotides, the CDR3 is TGTGCCAGCAGCTTAGGGTCTCCGGGGTCCCAGTACTTC. The full variable domain, in which reference TRBV7-6 and TRBJ2-5 provide the parts outside the CDR3, is GAGVSQSPRYKVTKRGQDVALRCDPISGHVSLYWYRQALGQGPEFLTYFNYEAQQDKSGLPNDRFSAERPEGSISTLTIQRTEQRDSAMYRCASSLGSPGSQYFGPGTRLLVL.

CDR3 in DNA: TGTGCCAGCAGTCCGGGACAAACTAATCAGCCCCAGCATTTT. It encodes CASSPGQTNQPQHF. The chain links TRBV27 to TRBJ1-5; D may be TRBD1 (6 bases). This CDR3 region has 14 residues. Trimming removed 5 bases from V and 4 bases from J, with 12 bases in between. CDR1 is MNHEY, CDR2 SMNVEV, per germline (reference sequence).

The chain joins TRBV4-3 to TRBJ2-3; D uncertain. The length of the CDR3 is 13 residues. Germline loops: CDR1 LGHNA, CDR2 YSLEER. Trimming removed 1 base at V and 1 base at J, with 3 bases between. CDR3 loop: CASSQAGTDTQYF. The DNA of the CDR3 is TGCGCCAGCAGCCAAGCCGGCACAGATACGCAGTATTTT.

This clonotype was counted a few times. The chain has TRBV11-3 and TRBJ2-5; 9 bases fit TRBD2. The CDR3 has 18 amino acids. With 1 base clipped from V and 1 base from J, the junction kept 10 bases outside the gene matches. Looked up from germline, CDR1 is SGHNT and CDR2 is YENEEA. CDR3 bases: TGTGCCAGCAGCTTAGGGACTAGCGCCGGAAGGGCCCAAGAGACCCAGTACTTC. As protein: CASSLGTSAGRAQETQYF. The whole variable domain, remainder taken from reference TRBV11-3 and TRBJ2-5, is EAGVVQSPRYKIIEKKQPVAFWCNPISGHNTLYWYLQNLGQGPELLIRYENEEAVDDSQLPKDRFSAERLKGVDSTLKIQPAELGDSAVYLCASSLGTSAGRAQETQYFGPGTRLLVL.

A remark on this clonotype: Since a much larger clone is just one base distant, this may be a read error. The chain employs TRBV28 and TRBJ1-1; no clear D gene. The CDR3 loop spans 14 amino acids. Germline lookup yields CDR1 MDHEN and CDR2 SYDVKM. The CDR3 is CACSFEGGYTEAFF. The CDR3 DNA follows: TGTGCCTGCAGTTTTGAGGGTGGATACACTGAAGCTTTCTTT.

J is TRBJ2-5 and V is TRBV4-3; TRBD2 aligns across 8 bases. This CDR3 spans 17 amino acids. CDR1 LGHNA and CDR2 YSLEER come from the germline V gene. V was pared by 4 bases and J by 5 bases, with 15 bases of the junction left unmatched. Here the CDR3 DNA reads TGCGCCAGCAGCCCTTCCCTACAAGCGGGAGTTTTGGAGACCCAGTACTTC. Protein: CASSPSLQAGVLETQYF.

The sample holds many counts of this clonotype. The rearrangement joins TRBV28 to TRBJ2-2; D is unclear. Germline-derived CDR1 and CDR2 are MDHEN and SYDVKM. The ends were cut back, 4 bases at V and 7 bases at J, with 4 bases in the middle. CDR3 length equals 11 residues. CDR3 in DNA: TGTGCCAGCAGTTCGATCGGGGAGCTGTTTTTT. Translation: CASSSIGELFF.

This clonotype was seen more than once but under ten times. The CDR3 here is CASSLGPGTTNEKLFF. The CDR3 DNA follows: TGTGCCAGCAGCTTAGGTCCAGGGACAACTAATGAAAAACTGTTTTTT. The V call is TRBV13, the J call TRBJ1-4, with D perhaps matching TRBD1 (5 bases). Looked up from germline, CDR1 is PRHDT and CDR2 is FYEKMQ (reference sequence). The CDR3 length is 16 residues. The V end was cut by 0 bases, the J end by 0 bases, with 8 bases between.

V and J are TRBV3-1 and TRBJ2-7, with TRBD1 as a possible D gene (6 bases). Between the trimmed V and J ends, which lost 3 bases and 7 bases, there was a span of 19 bases. The germline gives CDR1 LGHDT, CDR2 YNNKEL (reference sequence). The CDR3 spans 15 residues. In DNA, the CDR3 is TGTGCCAGCAGCCACGCTGGGGACAACTTGGGTGAGCAGTACTTC. Encoded protein: CASSHAGDNLGEQYF.

Regarding this clonotype: Being one base from a much bigger clone, this may be a read error. This chain links TRBV4-1 with TRBJ2-3; no reliable D call. This CDR3 region has 13 residues. From germline, CDR1 is MGHRA and CDR2 YSYEKL. In nucleotides, the CDR3 is TGCGCCAGCAGCCCTCCCTACACAGCTACGCAGTATTTT. Translation gives CASSPPYTATQYF.

This rearrangement joins TRBV6-2 or TRBV6-3 to TRBJ2-3, with 12 bases fitting TRBD2. The CDR3 totals 14 residues. Trimming took 10 bases from V and 1 from J; bases not matched to a gene: 3. Germline-derived CDR1 and CDR2 are MNHEY and SVGEGT. CDR3 DNA: TGTGCCACCTGGACTAGCGGGGGCACAGATACGCAGTATTTT. It codes for CATWTSGGTDTQYF.

The chain joins TRBV7-6 to TRBJ2-7, with unresolved D. Germline V gene sequence: CDR1 SGHVS, CDR2 FNYEAQ. CDR3 length equals 14 residues. V shed 5 bases and J shed 2 bases, with 13 bases lying between them. The CDR3 sequence is CASSPQSPAYEQYF. In DNA form, the CDR3 reads TGTGCCAGCAGCCCGCAGTCGCCGGCCTACGAGCAGTACTTC.

This chain joins TRBV27 and TRBJ2-3; D is perhaps TRBD2 (5 bases). The length of the CDR3 is 14 residues. Trimming took off 5 bases at V and 2 bases at J, with 11 bases between the two ends. Germline values: CDR1 MNHEY, CDR2 SMNVEV (reference sequence). The CDR3 DNA is TGTGCCAGCAGTATCGACCGGGACACAGATACGCAGTATTTT. It yields the protein CASSIDRDTDTQYF.

This chain connects TRBV19 to TRBJ2-1; 8 nucleotides line up with TRBD2. J was trimmed by 7 bases and V by 1 base; bases with no gene match: 6. The germline V gene has CDR1 LNHDA and CDR2 SQIVND (reference sequence). This CDR3 has 15 amino acids. The CDR3 loop is CASSIVGTRWNEQFF. DNA of the CDR3: TGTGCCAGTAGTATAGTCGGGACTAGATGGAATGAGCAGTTCTTC.

This clonotype appeared a few times. The chain links TRBV20-1 to TRBJ2-1; D is perhaps TRBD1 (5 bases). The CDR3 is made up of 16 amino acids. Germline CDR1 DFQATT, CDR2 SNEGSKA (reference sequence). Trimming took 4 bases from V and 9 from J, leaving 25 bases between them. Here the CDR3 DNA reads TGCAGTGCTACCGCCGGCGGCAGGGCGTTCGGCGGTGAGCAGTTCTTC. It specifies CSATAGGRAFGGEQFF.